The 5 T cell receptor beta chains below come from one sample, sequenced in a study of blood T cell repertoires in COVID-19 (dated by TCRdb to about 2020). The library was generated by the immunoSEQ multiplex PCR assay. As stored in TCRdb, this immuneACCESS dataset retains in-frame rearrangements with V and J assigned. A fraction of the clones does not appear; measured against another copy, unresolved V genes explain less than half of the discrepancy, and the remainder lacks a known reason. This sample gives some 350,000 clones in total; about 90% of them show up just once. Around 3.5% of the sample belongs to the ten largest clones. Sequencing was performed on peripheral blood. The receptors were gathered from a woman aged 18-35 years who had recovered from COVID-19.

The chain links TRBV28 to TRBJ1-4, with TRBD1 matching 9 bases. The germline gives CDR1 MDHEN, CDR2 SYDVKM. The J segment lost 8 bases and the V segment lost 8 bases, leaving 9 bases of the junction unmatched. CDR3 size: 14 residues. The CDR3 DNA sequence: TGTGCCAGCGGCCAGGACAGGGGAAGCGAAAAACTGTTTTTT. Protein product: CASGQDRGSEKLFF. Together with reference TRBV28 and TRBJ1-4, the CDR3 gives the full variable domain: DVKVTQSSRYLVKRTGEKVFLECVQDMDHENMFWYRQDPGLGLRLIYFSYDVKMKEKGDIPEGYSVSREKKERFSLILESASTNQTSMYLCASGQDRGSEKLFFGSGTQLSVL.

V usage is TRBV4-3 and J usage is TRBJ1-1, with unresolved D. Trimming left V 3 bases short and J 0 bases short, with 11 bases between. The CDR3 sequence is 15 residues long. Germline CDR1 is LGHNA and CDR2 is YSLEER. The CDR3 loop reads CASSHEFGVNTEAFF. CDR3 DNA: TGCGCCAGCAGCCACGAATTCGGGGTGAACACTGAAGCTTTCTTT.

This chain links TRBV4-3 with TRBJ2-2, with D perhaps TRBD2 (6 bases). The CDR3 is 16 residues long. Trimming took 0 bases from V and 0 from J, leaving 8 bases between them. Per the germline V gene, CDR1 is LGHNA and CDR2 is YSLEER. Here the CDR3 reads CASSQEVAANTGELFF. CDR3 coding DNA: TGCGCCAGCAGCCAAGAGGTAGCGGCGAACACCGGGGAGCTGTTTTTT.

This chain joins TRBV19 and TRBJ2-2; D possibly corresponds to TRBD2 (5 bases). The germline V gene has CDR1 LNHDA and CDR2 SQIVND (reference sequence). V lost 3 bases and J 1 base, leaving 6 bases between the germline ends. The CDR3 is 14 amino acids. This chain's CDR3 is CASSMGRNTGELFF. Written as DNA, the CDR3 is TGTGCCAGTAGTATGGGGAGGAACACCGGGGAGCTGTTTTTT.

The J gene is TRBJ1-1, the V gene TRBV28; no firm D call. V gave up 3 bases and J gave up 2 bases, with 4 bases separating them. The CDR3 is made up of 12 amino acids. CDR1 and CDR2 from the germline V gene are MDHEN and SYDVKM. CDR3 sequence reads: CASSFPNTEAFF. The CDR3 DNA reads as TGTGCCAGCAGTTTCCCTAACACTGAAGCTTTCTTT. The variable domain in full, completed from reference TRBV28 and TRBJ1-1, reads DVKVTQSSRYLVKRTGEKVFLECVQDMDHENMFWYRQDPGLGLRLIYFSYDVKMKEKGDIPEGYSVSREKKERFSLILESASTNQTSMYLCASSFPNTEAFFGQGTRLTVV.